This T cell receptor beta chain was found in a study of blood T cell repertoires in COVID-19. The method was immunoSEQ multiplex PCR; TCRdb's version includes in-frame clones alone and lacks a portion of them. The sample records roughly 280,000 clones, roughly 89% being singletons. Unmatched junction bases numbered 3, after V lost 5 bases and J lost 0 bases. Germline CDR1 SGHTA, CDR2 FQGTGA. This CDR3 has 14 residues. Sequencing input: peripheral blood. The V call is TRBV7-3, the J call TRBJ1-1; 7 bases map to TRBD1. The source is a man aged 50-59 years with acute or convalescent COVID-19. CDR3 DNA sequence: TGTGCCAGCAGCGCCGGGACAGTGAACACTGAAGCTTTCTTT. It yields the protein CASSAGTVNTEAFF.